This TCR beta chain comes out of a study of cytomegalovirus exposure and HLA in healthy donors. No CMV serostatus entry exists for this donor. A word on this clone: The antigen is undetermined.

V gave up 2 bases and J gave up 1 base, with 11 bases separating them. Germline values: CDR1 MNHEY, CDR2 SVGAGI. The CDR3 covers 15 residues. Study findings and constraints: A later examination showed that TCR association rates differed by HLA locus, with DRB1 most and HLA-C fewest.

The PCR used 60 Vbeta and 13 Jbeta primers. In the source study's methods: Approximately 79 million unique TCR beta chains, around 11 million of them shared, were counted by a later analysis. Only in-frame clones appear in the TCRdb table, and some are missing; sequencing was by immunoSEQ multiplex PCR. The V and J calls and clone size come from that table; D and trimming were worked out from the DNA. The data show 80,000 to 100,000 clones, with approximately 77% seen just once and 10% held by the top ten. Sequencing input: PBMCs. V and J are TRBV6-5 and TRBJ1-1, with a weak D call TRBD1 (6 bases). This clonotype originated in a human donor in good health. The DNA for the CDR3 is TGTGCCAGCAGTTACGGCGACAGGACGAACACTGAAGCTTTCTTT. The encoded protein is CASSYGDRTNTEAFF.